Shown below are 28 T cell receptor beta chains from a single sample sequenced in a study of blood T cell repertoires in COVID-19. The repertoire was sequenced with immunoSEQ multiplex PCR; TCRdb's copy has only in-frame clones and lacks some. This table holds roughly 170,000 clones, about 86% found once. Material: peripheral blood. The receptors originated from a man between 65 and 79 years old with active or convalescent COVID-19.

The rearrangement joins TRBV28 to TRBJ1-2; no clear D. V was pared by 6 bases and J by 3 bases, with 8 bases between. Germline CDR1 MDHEN, CDR2 SYDVKM. The CDR3 has 12 residues. The CDR3 spells CASRFTDYGYTF. The CDR3 DNA reads as TGTGCCAGCAGGTTCACAGACTATGGCTACACCTTC.

This clone was recorded once. The V and J genes are TRBV6-5 and TRBJ2-7; 7 bases match TRBD1. The CDR3 covers 14 residues. J gave up 5 bases and V 4 bases, and 8 bases lay outside the gene matches. The V gene's germline CDR1 is MNHEY and CDR2 SVGAGI. This CDR3 is CASSSWTGYHEQYF. CDR3 in DNA: TGTGCCAGCAGTTCGTGGACAGGCTACCACGAGCAGTACTTC.

This chain links TRBV7-9 with TRBJ1-2, with D tentatively TRBD1 (5 bases). The CDR3 runs to 14 residues. The V gene lost 0 bases and the J gene lost 6 bases, with 11 bases spanning the gap. From germline, CDR1 is SEHNR and CDR2 FQNEAQ (reference sequence). CDR3 nucleotides: TGTGCCAGCAGCTTAGCGAAGGGGCTCAATGGCTACACCTTC. Protein product: CASSLAKGLNGYTF.

Only a few counts were recorded for this clone. The chain links TRBV7-9 to TRBJ1-2; 7 bases line up with TRBD1. This CDR3 contains 14 residues. J lost 7 bases, V lost 4 bases, and 9 bases had no gene match. The germline gives CDR1 SEHNR, CDR2 FQNEAQ (reference sequence). CDR3 amino acids: CASSSLRDRSGYTF. CDR3 nucleotide sequence: TGTGCCAGCAGCTCACTCCGGGACAGAAGTGGCTACACCTTC.

The chain links TRBV2 to TRBJ1-3; TRBD1 might be the D (6 bases). Trimming stripped 8 bases from V and 2 bases from J, with 13 bases between. The CDR3 consists of 14 residues. Germline CDR1 SNHLY, CDR2 FYNNEI. CDR3 in DNA: TGTGCCAGCTCCGGACAGAGGACTGGAAACACCATATATTTT. Translating it yields CASSGQRTGNTIYF.

The chain recombines TRBV7-9 with TRBJ1-2; D gene unclear. Germline V lookup: CDR1 SEHNR, CDR2 FQNEAQ (reference sequence). Trimming shortened V by 1 base and J by 4 bases, and 10 bases separated the two germline ends. The CDR3 contains 14 residues. The DNA of the CDR3 is TGTGCCAGCAGCTTAGGCTCAGGCGTCTATGGCTACACCTTC. This translates into CASSLGSGVYGYTF. Full variable domain (rest looked up from reference TRBV7-9 and TRBJ1-2): DTGVSQNPRHKITKRGQNVTFRCDPISEHNRLYWYRQTLGQGPEFLTYFQNEAQLEKSRLLSDRFSAERPKGSFSTLEIQRTEQGDSAMYLCASSLGSGVYGYTFGSGTRLTVV.

V usage is TRBV30 and J usage is TRBJ1-6; maybe TRBD1 (5 bases). Germline assignment: CDR1 GTSNPN and CDR2 SVGIG (reference sequence). This CDR3 has 17 amino acids. The V gene lost 0 bases and the J gene lost 1 base, with 13 bases spanning the gap. In DNA form, the CDR3 reads TGTGCCTGGAGTGTAAAGGGACGGGGGTCCTATAATTCACCCCTCCACTTT. Translated, it gives CAWSVKGRGSYNSPLHF. Combining the CDR3 with reference TRBV30 and TRBJ1-6 gives the whole variable domain SQTIHQWPATLVQPVGSPLSLECTVEGTSNPNLYWYRQAAGRGLQLLFYSVGIGQISSEVPQNLSASRPQDRQFILSSKKLLLSDSGFYLCAWSVKGRGSYNSPLHFGNGTRLTVT.

The chain uses TRBV6-5 and TRBJ2-3; 9 bases agree with TRBD1. This CDR3 has 15 amino acids. Germline loops: CDR1 MNHEY, CDR2 SVGAGI. The V segment lost 5 bases and the J segment 5 bases; nucleotides outside the gene matches: 8. The DNA for the CDR3 is TGTGCCAGCAGTCCACAGGGGGCTACACGAGATACGCAGTATTTT. Translation gives CASSPQGATRDTQYF.

J is TRBJ1-5 and V is TRBV28; 8 bases line up with TRBD1. From germline, CDR1 is MDHEN and CDR2 SYDVKM. The CDR3 has 15 amino acids. Unmatched junction bases numbered 9, after V lost 6 bases and J lost 5 bases. Written as DNA, the CDR3 is TGTGCCAGCAGCCGCGACAGGGGAAGGGATCAGCCCCAGCATTTT. Its protein is CASSRDRGRDQPQHF.

The chain has TRBV11-2 and TRBJ2-7; D is unresolved. Germline values: CDR1 SGHAT, CDR2 FQNNGV. CDR3 length: 14 residues. Trimming left V 2 bases short and J 2 bases short, with 10 bases between. CDR3 region: CASSLMQATYEQYF. Written as DNA, the CDR3 is TGTGCCAGCAGCTTAATGCAGGCGACCTACGAGCAGTACTTC.

J is TRBJ2-1 and V is TRBV6-6; no firm D call. The CDR3 totals 15 residues. The V and J ends lost 5 bases and 2 bases respectively, with 13 bases between them. Germline CDR1 and CDR2: MNHNY and SVGAGI (reference sequence). CDR3 region: CASSPLLPAYNEQFF. CDR3 coding DNA: TGTGCCAGCAGTCCGCTCCTGCCGGCCTACAATGAGCAGTTCTTC.

This clone occurred a few times. The chain employs TRBV5-8 and TRBJ1-1; perhaps TRBD1 as D (6 bases). Deletions cut 3 bases from V and 1 base from J, with 10 bases between. Germline loops: CDR1 SGHTS, CDR2 YDEGEE. The CDR3 has 14 amino acids. The CDR3: CASSSQGGNTEAFF. DNA of the CDR3: TGTGCCAGCAGCTCCCAAGGGGGGAACACTGAAGCTTTCTTT. Full variable domain (rest looked up from reference TRBV5-8 and TRBJ1-1): EAGVTQSPTHLIKTRGQQATLRCSPISGHTSVYWYQQALGLGLQFLLWYDEGEERNRGNFPPRFSGRQFPNYSSELNVNALELEDSALYLCASSSQGGNTEAFFGQGTRLTVV.

This clone was counted ten times or more. The V and J genes are TRBV6-5 and TRBJ1-5; D is possibly TRBD1 (5 bases). The CDR3 totals 15 residues. Germline lookup yields CDR1 MNHEY and CDR2 SVGAGI. V was clipped by 0 bases and J by 4 bases, with 10 bases between them. CDR3 bases: TGTGCCAGCAGTTACTCGTCCGGGGGAAATCAGCCCCAGCATTTT. The encoded protein is CASSYSSGGNQPQHF.

The gene calls are TRBV19 and TRBJ1-2, with 9 bases lining up with TRBD1. The V gene end was trimmed by 7 bases and the J gene end by 6 bases; junction bases not matched to a gene: 9. Looked up from germline, CDR1 is LNHDA and CDR2 is SQIVND (reference sequence). The CDR3 runs to 14 residues. CDR3 region: CASKDRGYGNGYTF. The DNA for the CDR3 is TGTGCCAGTAAGGACAGGGGATATGGGAATGGCTACACCTTC.

The J gene is TRBJ2-7, the V gene TRBV3-1 (or the pseudogene TRBV3-2); 8 bases agree with TRBD1. The trim removed 3 bases at V and 3 bases at J, leaving 10 bases unmatched. Germline V gene sequence: CDR1 LGHDT, CDR2 YNNKEL (reference sequence). The CDR3 covers 16 residues. This CDR3 reads CASSHDSTGARYEQYF. The CDR3 nucleotides are TGTGCCAGCAGCCACGATTCGACAGGGGCCCGCTACGAGCAGTACTTC.

This rearrangement joins TRBV7-2 to TRBJ2-7; 9 bases are a match to TRBD1. The V and J ends lost 2 bases and 7 bases, in that order; junction bases with no gene match: 9. Germline V CDR1 and CDR2: SGHTA, FQGNSA. This CDR3 has 15 residues. CDR3 region: CASSLNRDRASEQYF. In DNA, the CDR3 is TGTGCCAGCAGCTTAAACCGGGACAGGGCCTCTGAGCAGTACTTC.

The chain is built from TRBV5-1 and TRBJ1-2; TRBD1 agrees at 10 bases. V was pared by 6 bases and J by 4 bases, with 6 bases of the junction left unmatched. The V gene's germline CDR1 is SGHRS and CDR2 YFSETQ. There are 14 residues in the CDR3. The CDR3 loop is CASTLDRGVYGYTF. For the CDR3, the DNA is TGCGCCAGCACCCTGGACAGGGGGGTCTATGGCTACACCTTC.

This sequence joins TRBV7-2 and TRBJ2-2; D gene ambiguous. Trimming removed 1 base at V and 1 base at J, with 4 bases between. This CDR3 region has 14 residues. Germline CDR1 and CDR2: SGHTA and FQGNSA. The DNA for the CDR3 is TGTGCCAGCAGCTTAGGTCGGAACACCGGGGAGCTGTTTTTT. It codes for CASSLGRNTGELFF.

The V call is TRBV7-9, the J call TRBJ1-2; D may be TRBD1 (6 bases). Deletions cut 1 base from V and 4 bases from J, with 16 bases between. The CDR3 covers 16 residues. Germline CDR1 is SEHNR and CDR2 is FQNEAQ (reference sequence). CDR3 nucleotide sequence: TGTGCCAGCAGCTTAGAACGGACAGCTGATTTCTATGGCTACACCTTC. Its protein product is CASSLERTADFYGYTF.

The chain combines TRBV9 with TRBJ2-2; 10 positions agree with TRBD1. This CDR3 has 14 amino acids. Germline assignment: CDR1 SGDLS and CDR2 YYNGEE. V lost 7 bases, J lost 5 bases, and 5 bases stayed unmatched. The DNA for the CDR3 is TGTGCCAGCGACAGGGGGCCCCAGACCGGGGAGCTGTTTTTT. Translation: CASDRGPQTGELFF.

The V gene is TRBV4-3, the J gene TRBJ2-1; a possible D gene is TRBD1 (7 bases). V dropped 5 bases and J dropped 4 bases, with 18 bases sitting between them. CDR3 length: 16 residues. Germline V CDR1 and CDR2: LGHNA, YSLEER. The CDR3, as DNA: TGCGCCAGCAGCACTAACAGGGGAGGAATATACAATGAGCAGTTCTTC. Encoded protein: CASSTNRGGIYNEQFF.

This clone has more than one count but fewer than ten. The chain links TRBV28 to TRBJ1-1, with 7 bases aligning to TRBD1. Germline trimming cut 4 bases from V and 4 bases from J; bases unmatched to any gene: 3. This CDR3 has 13 residues. CDR1 and CDR2 from the germline V gene are MDHEN and SYDVKM. DNA for the CDR3: TGTGCCAGCAGTTCGACAGGGTTCACTGAAGCTTTCTTT. It translates to CASSSTGFTEAFF.

This clone is termed medium-sized (0.01 to 0.1%). V gene TRBV27 combines with J gene TRBJ1-2; 7 bases fit TRBD1. CDR1 and CDR2 from the germline V gene are MNHEY and SMNVEV (reference sequence). This CDR3 is built from 15 residues. V dropped 1 base and J dropped 3; count of bases not matched to a gene: 5. The CDR3 DNA follows: TGTGCCAGCAGTTTATACTATGGGACAGACTATGGCTACACCTTC. As protein: CASSLYYGTDYGYTF.

The V gene is TRBV6-2 or TRBV6-3, the J gene TRBJ1-1; D uncertain. CDR3 length: 13 residues. Germline CDR1 MNHEY, CDR2 SVGEGT. V lost 0 bases and J lost 11, with 13 bases in between. The CDR3 DNA sequence: TGTGCCAGCAGTTACTCGAGGGAGGCCCAGGCTTTCTTT. Its translation: CASSYSREAQAFF.

This chain links TRBV18 with TRBJ2-7; tentatively, D is TRBD2 (6 bases). Germline CDR1 KGHSH, CDR2 LQKENI. V shed 5 bases and J shed 6 bases, with 23 bases lying between them. The CDR3 spans 16 residues. This CDR3 is CASSATQTSPVIEQYF. DNA of the CDR3: TGTGCCAGCTCAGCGACGCAGACTAGTCCCGTTATCGAGCAGTACTTC.

This clone was found once. CDR3 nucleotides: TGCGCCAGCAGCCACCACCCTTCCTCGGACAGGGAAGACTATGGCTACACCTTC. This gives the protein CASSHHPSSDREDYGYTF. V gene TRBV4-1 combines with J gene TRBJ1-2; 8 bases match TRBD1. Germline-derived CDR1 and CDR2 are MGHRA and YSYEKL. The CDR3 runs to 18 residues. Losses at the gene ends were 3 bases for V and 3 bases for J; bases not matched to a gene: 15.

The rearrangement joins TRBV7-2 to TRBJ2-1; the match to TRBD1 covers 7 bases. The CDR3 extends over 15 amino acids. In germline, CDR1 is SGHTA, CDR2 FQGNSA. The junction had 5 bases not matched to a gene; V was cut back by 4 bases and J by 2 bases. CDR3 in amino acids: CASSSGTVTYNEQFF. CDR3 in DNA: TGTGCCAGCAGCTCCGGGACAGTTACCTACAATGAGCAGTTCTTC.

The chain recombines TRBV7-7 with TRBJ1-5, with D possibly TRBD1 on 5 matching bases. This CDR3 is 13 amino acids long. Germline V gene lookup returns CDR1 SSHAT and CDR2 FNYEAQ (reference sequence). Trimming took off 4 bases at V and 4 bases at J, with 8 bases between the two ends. The CDR3 nucleotides are TGTGCCAGCAGCTCCGACAGAAATCAGCCCCAGCATTTT. This encodes CASSSDRNQPQHF.